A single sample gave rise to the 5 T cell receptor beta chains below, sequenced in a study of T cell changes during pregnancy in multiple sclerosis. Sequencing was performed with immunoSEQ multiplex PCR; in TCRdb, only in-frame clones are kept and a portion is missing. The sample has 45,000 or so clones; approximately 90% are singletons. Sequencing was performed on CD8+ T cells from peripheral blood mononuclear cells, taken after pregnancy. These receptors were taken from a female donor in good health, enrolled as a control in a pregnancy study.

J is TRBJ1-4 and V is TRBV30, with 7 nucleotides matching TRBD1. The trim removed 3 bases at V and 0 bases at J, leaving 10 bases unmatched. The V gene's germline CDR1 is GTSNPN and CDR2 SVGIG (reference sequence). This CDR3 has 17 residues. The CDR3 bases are TGTGCCTGGAGCGCGACAGGGCGCGGAGCAACTAATGAAAAACTGTTTTTT. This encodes CAWSATGRGATNEKLFF.

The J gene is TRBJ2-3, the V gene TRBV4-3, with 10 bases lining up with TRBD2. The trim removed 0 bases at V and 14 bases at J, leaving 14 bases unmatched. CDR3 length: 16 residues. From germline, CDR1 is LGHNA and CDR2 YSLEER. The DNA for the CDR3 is TGCGCCAGCAGCCAAGATTGGAGGCTAGCGGGGGCTGGGCTGTATTTT. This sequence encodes CASSQDWRLAGAGLYF.

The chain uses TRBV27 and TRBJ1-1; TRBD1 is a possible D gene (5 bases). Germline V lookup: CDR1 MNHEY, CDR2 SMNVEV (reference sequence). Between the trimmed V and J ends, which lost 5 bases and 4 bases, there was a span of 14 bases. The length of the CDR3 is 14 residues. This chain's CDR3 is CASSRPGEGTEAFF. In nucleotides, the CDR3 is TGTGCCAGCAGTCGTCCGGGGGAGGGCACTGAAGCTTTCTTT.

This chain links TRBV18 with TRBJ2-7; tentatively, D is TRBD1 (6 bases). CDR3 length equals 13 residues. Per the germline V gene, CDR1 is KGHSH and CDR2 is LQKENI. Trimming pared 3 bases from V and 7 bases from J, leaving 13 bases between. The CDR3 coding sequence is TGTGCCAGCTCACCTGGGACATCCGAGGAGCAGTACTTC. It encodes CASSPGTSEEQYF. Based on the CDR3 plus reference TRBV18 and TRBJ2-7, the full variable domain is NAGVMQNPRHLVRRRGQEARLRCSPMKGHSHVYWYRQLPEEGLKFMVYLQKENIIDESGMPKERFSAEFPKEGPSILRIQQVVRGDSAAYFCASSPGTSEEQYFGPGTRLTVT.

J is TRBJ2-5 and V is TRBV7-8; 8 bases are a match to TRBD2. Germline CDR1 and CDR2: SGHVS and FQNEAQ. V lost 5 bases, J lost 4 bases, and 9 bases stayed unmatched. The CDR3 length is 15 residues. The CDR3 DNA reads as TGTGCCAGCAGCCCCCGGACTAGCTTCGGAGAGACCCAGTACTTC. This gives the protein CASSPRTSFGETQYF.